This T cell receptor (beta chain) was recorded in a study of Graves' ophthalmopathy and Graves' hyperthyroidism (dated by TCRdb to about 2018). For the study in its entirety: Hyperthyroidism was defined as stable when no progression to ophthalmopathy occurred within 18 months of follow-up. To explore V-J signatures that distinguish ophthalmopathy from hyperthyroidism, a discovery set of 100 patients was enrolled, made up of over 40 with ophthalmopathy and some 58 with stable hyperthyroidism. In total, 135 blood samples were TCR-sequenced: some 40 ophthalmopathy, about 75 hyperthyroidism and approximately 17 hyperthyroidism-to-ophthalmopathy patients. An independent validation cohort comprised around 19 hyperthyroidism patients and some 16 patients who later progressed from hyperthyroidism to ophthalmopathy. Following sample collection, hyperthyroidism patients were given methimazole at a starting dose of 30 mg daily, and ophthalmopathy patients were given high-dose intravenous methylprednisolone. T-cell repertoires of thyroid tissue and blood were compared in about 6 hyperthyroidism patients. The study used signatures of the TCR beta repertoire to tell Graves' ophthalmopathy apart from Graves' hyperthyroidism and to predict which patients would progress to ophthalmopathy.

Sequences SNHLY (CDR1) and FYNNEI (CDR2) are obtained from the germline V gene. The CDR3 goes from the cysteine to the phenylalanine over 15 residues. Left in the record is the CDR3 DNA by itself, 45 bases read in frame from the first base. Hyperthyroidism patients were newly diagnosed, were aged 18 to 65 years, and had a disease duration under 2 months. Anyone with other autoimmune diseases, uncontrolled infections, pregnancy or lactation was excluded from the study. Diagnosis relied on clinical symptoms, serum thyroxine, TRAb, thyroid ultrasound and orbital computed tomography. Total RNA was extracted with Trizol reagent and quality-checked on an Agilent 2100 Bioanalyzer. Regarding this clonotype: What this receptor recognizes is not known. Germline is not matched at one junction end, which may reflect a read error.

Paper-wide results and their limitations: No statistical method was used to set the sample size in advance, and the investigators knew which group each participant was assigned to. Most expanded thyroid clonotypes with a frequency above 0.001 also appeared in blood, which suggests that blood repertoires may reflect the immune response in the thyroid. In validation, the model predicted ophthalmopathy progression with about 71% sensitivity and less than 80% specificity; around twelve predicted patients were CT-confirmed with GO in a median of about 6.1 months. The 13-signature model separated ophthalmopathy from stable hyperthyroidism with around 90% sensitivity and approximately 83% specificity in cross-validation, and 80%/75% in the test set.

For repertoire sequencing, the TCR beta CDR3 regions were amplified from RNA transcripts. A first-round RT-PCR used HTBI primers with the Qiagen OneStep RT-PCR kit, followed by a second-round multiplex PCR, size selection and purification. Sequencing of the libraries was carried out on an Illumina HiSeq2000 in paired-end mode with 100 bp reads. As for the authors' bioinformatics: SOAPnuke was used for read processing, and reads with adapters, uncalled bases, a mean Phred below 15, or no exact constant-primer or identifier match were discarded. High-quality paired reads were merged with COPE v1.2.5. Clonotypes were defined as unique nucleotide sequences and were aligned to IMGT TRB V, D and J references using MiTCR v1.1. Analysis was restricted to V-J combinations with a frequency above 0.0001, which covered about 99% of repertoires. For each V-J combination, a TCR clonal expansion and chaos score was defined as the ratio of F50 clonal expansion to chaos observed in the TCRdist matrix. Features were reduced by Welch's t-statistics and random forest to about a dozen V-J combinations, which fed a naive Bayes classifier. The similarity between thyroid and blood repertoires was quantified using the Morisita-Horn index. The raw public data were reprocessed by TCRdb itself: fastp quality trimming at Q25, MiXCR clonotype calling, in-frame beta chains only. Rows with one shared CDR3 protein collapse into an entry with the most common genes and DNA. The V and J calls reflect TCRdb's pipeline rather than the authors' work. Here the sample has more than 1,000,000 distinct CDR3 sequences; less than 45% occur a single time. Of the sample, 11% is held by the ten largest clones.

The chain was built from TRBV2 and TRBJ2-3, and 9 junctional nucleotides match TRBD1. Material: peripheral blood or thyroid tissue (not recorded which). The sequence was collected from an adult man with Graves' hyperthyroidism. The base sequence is TGTGCCAGCAGTTCGACAGGGGGGTTCACAAATACGCAGTATTTT. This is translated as CASSSTGGFTNTQYF. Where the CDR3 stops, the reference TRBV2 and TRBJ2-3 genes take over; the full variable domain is EPEVTQTPSHQVTQMGQEVILRCVPISNHLYFYWYRQILGQKVEFLVSFYNNEISEKSEIFDDQFSVERPDGSNFTLKIRSTKLEDSAMYFCASSSTGGFTNTQYFGPGTRLTVL.